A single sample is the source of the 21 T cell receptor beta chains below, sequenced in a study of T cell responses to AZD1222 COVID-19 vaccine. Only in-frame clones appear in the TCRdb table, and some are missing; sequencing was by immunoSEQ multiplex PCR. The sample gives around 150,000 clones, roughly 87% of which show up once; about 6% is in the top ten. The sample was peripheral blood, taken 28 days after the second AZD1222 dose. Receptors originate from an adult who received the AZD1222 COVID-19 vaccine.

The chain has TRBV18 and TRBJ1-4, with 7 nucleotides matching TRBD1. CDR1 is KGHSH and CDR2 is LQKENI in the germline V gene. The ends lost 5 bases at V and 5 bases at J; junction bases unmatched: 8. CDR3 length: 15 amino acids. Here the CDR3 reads CASSAAGTENEKLFF. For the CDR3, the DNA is TGTGCCAGCTCAGCGGCCGGGACAGAAAATGAAAAACTGTTTTTT.

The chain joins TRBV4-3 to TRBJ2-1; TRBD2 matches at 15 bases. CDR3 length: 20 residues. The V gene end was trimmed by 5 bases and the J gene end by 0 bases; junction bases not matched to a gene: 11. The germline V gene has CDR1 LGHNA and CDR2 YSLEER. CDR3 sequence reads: CASSGGGTSGRPSSYNEQFF. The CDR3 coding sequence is TGCGCCAGCAGCGGAGGAGGGACTAGCGGGAGGCCGAGCTCCTACAATGAGCAGTTCTTC.

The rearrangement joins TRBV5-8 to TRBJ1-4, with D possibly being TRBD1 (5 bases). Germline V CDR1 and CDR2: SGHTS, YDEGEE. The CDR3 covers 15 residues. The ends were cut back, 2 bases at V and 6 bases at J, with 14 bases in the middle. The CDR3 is CASSLDSVPHEKLFF. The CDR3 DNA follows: TGTGCCAGCAGCTTAGACAGCGTCCCCCATGAAAAACTGTTTTTT.

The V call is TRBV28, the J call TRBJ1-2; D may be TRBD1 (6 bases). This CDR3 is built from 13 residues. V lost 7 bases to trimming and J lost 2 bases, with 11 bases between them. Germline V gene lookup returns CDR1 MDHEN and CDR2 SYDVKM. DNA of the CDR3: TGTGCCAGCACCATGGACAGAAACTATGGCTACACCTTC. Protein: CASTMDRNYGYTF.

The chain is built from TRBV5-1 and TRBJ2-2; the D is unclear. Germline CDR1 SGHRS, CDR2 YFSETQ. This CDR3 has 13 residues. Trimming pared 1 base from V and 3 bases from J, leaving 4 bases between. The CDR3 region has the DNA TGCGCCAGCAGCTTGAGGGACACCGGGGAGCTGTTTTTT. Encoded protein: CASSLRDTGELFF.

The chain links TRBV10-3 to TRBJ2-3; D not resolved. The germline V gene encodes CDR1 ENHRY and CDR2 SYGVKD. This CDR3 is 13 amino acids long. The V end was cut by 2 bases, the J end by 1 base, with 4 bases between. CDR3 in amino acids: CAISEGGTDTQYF. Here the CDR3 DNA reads TGTGCCATCAGTGAGGGAGGCACAGATACGCAGTATTTT.

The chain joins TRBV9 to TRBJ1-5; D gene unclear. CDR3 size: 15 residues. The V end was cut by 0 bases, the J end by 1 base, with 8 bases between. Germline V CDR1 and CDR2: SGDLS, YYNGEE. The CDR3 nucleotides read TGTGCCAGCAGCGTAGGTAGTGTGAGCAATCAGCCCCAGCATTTT. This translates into CASSVGSVSNQPQHF.

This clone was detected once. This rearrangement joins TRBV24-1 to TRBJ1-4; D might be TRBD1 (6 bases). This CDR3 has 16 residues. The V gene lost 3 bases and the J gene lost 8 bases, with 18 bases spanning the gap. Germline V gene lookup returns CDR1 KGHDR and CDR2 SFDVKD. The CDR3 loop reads CATSDPSHRVGEKLFF. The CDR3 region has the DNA TGTGCCACCAGTGATCCATCCCACAGGGTTGGCGAAAAACTGTTTTTT.

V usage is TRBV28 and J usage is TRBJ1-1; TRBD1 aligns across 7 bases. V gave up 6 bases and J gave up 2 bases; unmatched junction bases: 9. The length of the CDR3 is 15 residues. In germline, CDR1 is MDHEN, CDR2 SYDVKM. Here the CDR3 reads CASRNKGQSNTEAFF. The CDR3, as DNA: TGTGCCAGCAGAAACAAGGGACAGAGTAACACTGAAGCTTTCTTT.

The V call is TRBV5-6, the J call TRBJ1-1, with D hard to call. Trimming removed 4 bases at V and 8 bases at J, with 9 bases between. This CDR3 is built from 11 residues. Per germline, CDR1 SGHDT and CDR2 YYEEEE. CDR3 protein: CASSLRREAFF. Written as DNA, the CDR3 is TGTGCCAGCAGCCTTCGGAGAGAAGCTTTCTTT.

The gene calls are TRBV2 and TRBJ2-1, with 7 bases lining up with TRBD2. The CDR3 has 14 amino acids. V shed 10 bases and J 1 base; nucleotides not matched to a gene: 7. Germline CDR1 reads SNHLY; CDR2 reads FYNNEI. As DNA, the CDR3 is TGTGCCATCGTGCCGGGACTATCCTACAATGAGCAGTTCTTC. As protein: CAIVPGLSYNEQFF.

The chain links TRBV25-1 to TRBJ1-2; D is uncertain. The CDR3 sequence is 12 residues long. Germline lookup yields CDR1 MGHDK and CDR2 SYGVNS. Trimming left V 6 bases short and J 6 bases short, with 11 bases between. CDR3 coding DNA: TGTGCCAGCAGCCCATCCAGCCATGGCTACACCTTC. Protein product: CASSPSSHGYTF.

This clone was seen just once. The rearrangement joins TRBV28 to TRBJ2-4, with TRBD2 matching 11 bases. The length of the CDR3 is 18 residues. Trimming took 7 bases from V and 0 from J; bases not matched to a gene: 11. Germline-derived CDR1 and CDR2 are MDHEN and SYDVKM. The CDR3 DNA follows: TGTGCCAGCAACCCCCGTAGGGGACTAGCGGAAGCCAAAAACATTCAGTACTTC. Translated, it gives CASNPRRGLAEAKNIQYF.

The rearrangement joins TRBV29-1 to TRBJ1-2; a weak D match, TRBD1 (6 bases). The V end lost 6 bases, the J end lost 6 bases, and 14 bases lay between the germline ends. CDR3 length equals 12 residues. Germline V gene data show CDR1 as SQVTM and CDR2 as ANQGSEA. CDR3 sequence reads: CSVPRQADGYTF. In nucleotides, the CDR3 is TGCAGCGTACCAAGACAGGCAGATGGCTACACCTTC.

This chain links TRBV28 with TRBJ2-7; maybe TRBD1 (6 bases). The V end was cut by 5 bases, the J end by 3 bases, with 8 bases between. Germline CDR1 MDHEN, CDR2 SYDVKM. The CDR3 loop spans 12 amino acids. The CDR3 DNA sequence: TGTGCCAGCAGTGGACAGATCTACGAGCAGTACTTC. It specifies CASSGQIYEQYF.

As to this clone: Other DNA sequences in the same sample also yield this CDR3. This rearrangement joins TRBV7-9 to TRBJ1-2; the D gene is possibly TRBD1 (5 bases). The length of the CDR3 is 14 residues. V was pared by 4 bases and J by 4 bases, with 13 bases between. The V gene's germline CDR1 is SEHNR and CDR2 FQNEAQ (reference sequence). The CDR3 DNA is TGTGCCAGCAGCTCGACTGGGACGGCCTATGGCTACACCTTC. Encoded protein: CASSSTGTAYGYTF. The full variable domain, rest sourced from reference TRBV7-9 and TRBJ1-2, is DTGVSQNPRHKITKRGQNVTFRCDPISEHNRLYWYRQTLGQGPEFLTYFQNEAQLEKSRLLSDRFSAERPKGSFSTLEIQRTEQGDSAMYLCASSSTGTAYGYTFGSGTRLTVV.

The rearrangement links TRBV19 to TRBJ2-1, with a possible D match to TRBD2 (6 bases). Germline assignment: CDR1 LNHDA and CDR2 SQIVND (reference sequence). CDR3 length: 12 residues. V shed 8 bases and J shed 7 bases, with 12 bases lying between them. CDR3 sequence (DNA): TGTGCCAGTTCTGGGGGAGGAAATGAGCAGTTCTTC. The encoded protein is CASSGGGNEQFF. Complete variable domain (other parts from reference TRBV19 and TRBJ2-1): DGGITQSPKYLFRKEGQNVTLSCEQNLNHDAMYWYRQDPGQGLRLIYYSQIVNDFQKGDIAEGYSVSREKKESFPLTVTSAQKNPTAFYLCASSGGGNEQFFGPGTRLTVL.

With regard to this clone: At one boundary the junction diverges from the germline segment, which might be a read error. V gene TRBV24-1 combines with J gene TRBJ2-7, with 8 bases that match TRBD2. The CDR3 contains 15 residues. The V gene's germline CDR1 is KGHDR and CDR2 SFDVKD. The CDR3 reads CATSARGGYSSEQYF. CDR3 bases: TGTGCCACCTCCGCCCGGGGGGGGTACTCCTCCGAGCAGTACTTC.

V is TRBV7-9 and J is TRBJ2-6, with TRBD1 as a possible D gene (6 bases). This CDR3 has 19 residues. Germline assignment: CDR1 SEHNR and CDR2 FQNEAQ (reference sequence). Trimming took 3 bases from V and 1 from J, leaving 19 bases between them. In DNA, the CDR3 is TGTGCCAGCAGCTTCAGGGGACCCGGGCCTTCGTCTGGGGCCAACGTCCTGACTTTC. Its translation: CASSFRGPGPSSGANVLTF.

The CDR3 reads CASSSPQGADEKLFF. CDR3 in DNA: TGTGCCAGCAGTTCCCCACAGGGGGCAGATGAAAAACTGTTTTTT. V usage is TRBV28 and J usage is TRBJ1-4, with 9 nucleotides matching TRBD1. This CDR3 spans 15 amino acids. V shed 4 bases and J 6 bases; nucleotides not matched to a gene: 6. In germline, CDR1 is MDHEN, CDR2 SYDVKM.

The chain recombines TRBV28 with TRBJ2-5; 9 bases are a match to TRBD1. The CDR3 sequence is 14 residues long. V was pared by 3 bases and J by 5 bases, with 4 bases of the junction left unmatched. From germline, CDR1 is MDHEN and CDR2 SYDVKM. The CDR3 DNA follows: TGTGCCAGCAGTTTGACAGGGGGAGTTGAGACCCAGTACTTC. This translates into CASSLTGGVETQYF.